This entry concerns a single T cell receptor beta chain. Its antigen remains unknown. This specimen comes from a study of cytomegalovirus exposure and HLA in healthy donors. Primers for the PCR totalled 60 Vbeta and 13 Jbeta. The assay was immunoSEQ multiplex PCR, and TCRdb's table has in-frame clones only and misses some. The sample lists 95,000 to 150,000 clones, 75% to 85% occurring once. Findings of the study overall: Reports indicated that the classifier achieved high specificity and sensitivity in diagnosing cytomegalovirus status. Follow-up analysis later connected one missense variant in DCLRE1C with trimming of TCR beta V- and J-genes. Through in vitro validation, three CMV-associated chains were shown to be specific for CMV antigens.

This clonotype originated in a man aged 50 to 59 in good health and CMV-seronegative. Sequencing was performed on PBMCs.

The CDR3 reads CAWSLFTTWETGGIDTQYF. The CDR3 DNA sequence: TGTGCCTGGAGTCTCTTCACTACTTGGGAGACGGGTGGGATAGATACGCAGTATTTT. The J gene is TRBJ2-3, the V gene TRBV30, with D maybe TRBD2 (5 bases). With 2 bases removed from V and 5 bases from J, the gap between germline ends came to 29 bases. CDR1 and CDR2 from the germline V gene are GTSNPN and SVGIG (reference sequence). The CDR3 loop spans 19 amino acids.